This is a list of T cell receptor beta chains from one sample in a study of blood T cell repertoires in COVID-19. Measured with immunoSEQ multiplex PCR; TCRdb has only the in-frame clones, and not every one. The sample yields around 340,000 clones, 80% to 90% seen once. The sequencing input was PBMCs or T cells enriched from blood (not recorded which). The receptors were sampled from a woman between 40 and 55 years old with acute COVID-19. Both conserved end residues are part of each CDR3. The D gene is left open where the match is weak. Size tells how often a clone was seen (once, few, many) or the class of an expanded clone, and some rows leave it out.

j_gene: TRBJ1-4; d_gene: .; abundance: .; v_gene: TRBV6-2/TRBV6-3; CDR3aa: CASSLTGTLREKLFF; CDR3nt: TGTGCCAGCAGTCTGACCGGGACTCTCCGCGAGAAACTGTTTTTT
j_gene: TRBJ1-3; d_gene: .; abundance: few; v_gene: TRBV6-5; CDR3aa: CATRAGGAGNTIYF; CDR3nt: TGTGCCACCCGGGCCGGAGGGGCTGGAAACACCATATATTTT
j_gene: TRBJ1-6; d_gene: .; abundance: .; v_gene: TRBV5-4; CDR3aa: CASSPQAGRNSPLHF; CDR3nt: TGTGCCAGCAGCCCCCAAGCGGGCAGAAATTCACCCCTCCACTTT
j_gene: TRBJ2-4; d_gene: .; abundance: .; v_gene: TRBV6-1; CDR3aa: CASSDVFLAKNIQYF; CDR3nt: TGTGCCAGCAGTGACGTTTTCCTAGCCAAAAACATTCAGTACTTC
j_gene: TRBJ1-2; d_gene: TRBD1; abundance: .; v_gene: TRBV6-6; CDR3aa: CASSSDRVEGYTF; CDR3nt: TGTGCCAGCAGTTCAGACAGGGTCGAAGGCTACACCTTC
j_gene: TRBJ1-1; d_gene: .; abundance: .; v_gene: TRBV27; CDR3aa: CASSPTLALRLTEAFF; CDR3nt: TGTGCCAGCAGTCCCACCTTGGCCCTCCGCCTGACTGAAGCTTTCTTT
j_gene: TRBJ2-1; d_gene: TRBD2; abundance: .; v_gene: TRBV5-4; CDR3aa: CASSLGLGRADEQFF; CDR3nt: TGTGCCAGCAGCTTAGGACTAGGGCGGGCGGATGAGCAGTTCTTC
j_gene: TRBJ2-5; d_gene: TRBD1; abundance: .; v_gene: TRBV19; CDR3aa: CASSFRGTGVGETQYF; CDR3nt: TGTGCCAGTAGTTTTCGGGGGACAGGGGTGGGAGAGACCCAGTACTTC
j_gene: TRBJ1-5; d_gene: TRBD1; abundance: .; v_gene: TRBV19; CDR3aa: CASSPGGYQPQHF; CDR3nt: TGTGCCAGTAGTCCAGGGGGGTATCAGCCCCAGCATTTT
j_gene: TRBJ2-5; d_gene: TRBD1; abundance: once; v_gene: TRBV7-3; CDR3aa: CASSLRDRVGIEETQYF; CDR3nt: TGTGCCAGCAGCCTTCGGGACAGGGTGGGTATTGAAGAGACCCAGTACTTC
j_gene: TRBJ1-1; d_gene: .; abundance: .; v_gene: TRBV5-4; CDR3aa: CASSPISVSNTEAFF; CDR3nt: TGTGCCAGCAGCCCTATATCGGTCTCAAACACTGAAGCTTTCTTT
j_gene: TRBJ2-7; d_gene: .; abundance: .; v_gene: TRBV7-8; CDR3aa: CASSQQGFIRGQYF; CDR3nt: TGTGCCAGCAGCCAACAGGGTTTTATTCGGGGGCAGTACTTC
j_gene: TRBJ1-1; d_gene: TRBD1; abundance: .; v_gene: TRBV9; CDR3aa: CASSAPGQREAFF; CDR3nt: TGTGCCAGCAGCGCACCGGGACAGCGTGAAGCTTTCTTT
j_gene: TRBJ2-1; d_gene: .; abundance: .; v_gene: TRBV5-4; CDR3aa: CASSLGAQHKYNEQFF; CDR3nt: TGTGCCAGCAGCTTGGGGGCCCAGCATAAATACAATGAGCAGTTCTTC
j_gene: TRBJ2-7; d_gene: .; abundance: .; v_gene: TRBV2; CDR3aa: CASNRDTYFYEQYF; CDR3nt: TGTGCCAGCAATAGGGACACCTACTTCTACGAGCAGTACTTC
j_gene: TRBJ1-5; d_gene: .; abundance: .; v_gene: TRBV9; CDR3aa: CASSRWGGDQPQHF; CDR3nt: TGTGCCAGCAGCCGATGGGGAGGGGATCAGCCCCAGCATTTT
j_gene: TRBJ2-2; d_gene: TRBD1; abundance: .; v_gene: TRBV27; CDR3aa: CASNRGRDTGELFF; CDR3nt: TGTGCCAGCAACAGGGGACGGGACACCGGGGAGCTGTTTTTT
j_gene: TRBJ2-7; d_gene: .; abundance: once; v_gene: TRBV10-3; CDR3aa: CATEDRTYEQYF; CDR3nt: TGTGCCACGGAGGACAGAACCTACGAGCAGTACTTC
j_gene: TRBJ2-1; d_gene: .; abundance: .; v_gene: TRBV9; CDR3aa: CASSRLPDNEQFF; CDR3nt: TGTGCCAGCTCCCGACTACCCGACAATGAGCAGTTCTTC
j_gene: TRBJ2-3; d_gene: TRBD1; abundance: once; v_gene: TRBV7-2; CDR3aa: CASSPTGVRLADTQYF; CDR3nt: TGTGCCAGCAGCCCGACAGGGGTTAGGTTGGCAGATACGCAGTATTTT
j_gene: TRBJ1-1; d_gene: .; abundance: .; v_gene: TRBV9; CDR3aa: CASSGGPLNTEAFF; CDR3nt: TGTGCCAGCAGCGGGGGGCCCTTAAACACTGAAGCTTTCTTT
j_gene: TRBJ1-3; d_gene: .; abundance: .; v_gene: TRBV12-3/TRBV12-4; CDR3aa: CASSSHSGNTIYF; CDR3nt: TGTGCCAGCAGTTCCCACTCTGGAAACACCATATATTTT
j_gene: TRBJ1-2; d_gene: .; abundance: .; v_gene: TRBV28; CDR3aa: CASSLSGLGYTF; CDR3nt: TGTGCCAGCAGTTTATCGGGGTTGGGCTACACCTTC
j_gene: TRBJ1-1; d_gene: .; abundance: few; v_gene: TRBV18; CDR3aa: CASSGGSSTLEKAFF; CDR3nt: TGTGCCAGCTCAGGGGGGTCGTCAACTTTAGAGAAGGCTTTCTTT
j_gene: TRBJ1-1; d_gene: .; abundance: .; v_gene: TRBV28; CDR3aa: CASSLRPRLAAFF; CDR3nt: TGTGCCAGCAGTTTAAGGCCGCGGCTCGCGGCTTTCTTT
j_gene: TRBJ2-7; d_gene: TRBD2; abundance: .; v_gene: TRBV27; CDR3aa: CASSTPGLALNEQYF; CDR3nt: TGTGCCAGCAGTACCCCGGGACTAGCTCTGAACGAGCAGTACTTC
j_gene: TRBJ2-1; d_gene: .; abundance: .; v_gene: TRBV28; CDR3aa: CASSPRTKWYEQFF; CDR3nt: TGTGCCAGCAGTCCTAGGACTAAATGGTATGAGCAGTTCTTC
j_gene: TRBJ1-1; d_gene: TRBD1; abundance: few; v_gene: TRBV6-5; CDR3aa: CAAGTATFMNTEAFF; CDR3nt: TGTGCCGCCGGGACAGCGACCTTTATGAACACTGAAGCTTTCTTT
j_gene: TRBJ1-3; d_gene: .; abundance: .; v_gene: TRBV6-4; CDR3aa: CASSEATLYSGNTIYF; CDR3nt: TGTGCCAGCAGTGAAGCCACTCTATACTCTGGAAACACCATATATTTT
j_gene: TRBJ2-1; d_gene: TRBD1; abundance: .; v_gene: TRBV18; CDR3aa: CASSPGTAYNEQFF; CDR3nt: TGTGCCAGCTCACCAGGGACAGCTTACAATGAGCAGTTCTTC
j_gene: TRBJ1-1; d_gene: TRBD1; abundance: .; v_gene: TRBV5-4; CDR3aa: CASSLEGALRNTEAFF; CDR3nt: TGTGCCAGCAGCCTGGAGGGGGCGCTAAGGAACACTGAAGCTTTCTTT
j_gene: TRBJ2-1; d_gene: .; abundance: .; v_gene: TRBV11-3; CDR3aa: CASSLGGSRTPTVYNEQFF; CDR3nt: TGTGCCAGCAGCTTAGGTGGCAGTCGAACCCCAACAGTGTACAATGAGCAGTTCTTC
j_gene: TRBJ2-3; d_gene: .; abundance: .; v_gene: TRBV28; CDR3aa: CASSLFGTDTQYF; CDR3nt: TGTGCCAGCAGTTTATTCGGGACAGATACGCAGTATTTT
j_gene: TRBJ1-3; d_gene: .; abundance: .; v_gene: TRBV29-1; CDR3aa: CSVQAYSGNTIYF; CDR3nt: TGCAGCGTCCAAGCCTACTCTGGAAACACCATATATTTT
j_gene: TRBJ2-1; d_gene: .; abundance: .; v_gene: TRBV9; CDR3aa: CASSPSGASSYNEQFF; CDR3nt: TGTGCCAGCAGCCCGTCAGGGGCTAGCTCCTACAATGAGCAGTTCTTC
j_gene: TRBJ2-1; d_gene: .; abundance: .; v_gene: TRBV11-3; CDR3aa: CASSRGAPAYNEQFF; CDR3nt: TGTGCCAGCAGCCGTGGGGCCCCCGCCTACAATGAGCAGTTCTTC
j_gene: TRBJ2-1; d_gene: TRBD2; abundance: .; v_gene: TRBV6-4; CDR3aa: CASSPLAAAGGEQFF; CDR3nt: TGTGCCAGCAGCCCCCTAGCGGCAGCCGGGGGTGAGCAGTTCTTC
j_gene: TRBJ2-7; d_gene: TRBD1; abundance: .; v_gene: TRBV7-8; CDR3aa: CASSWGQGPYEQYF; CDR3nt: TGTGCCAGCAGCTGGGGACAGGGGCCCTACGAGCAGTACTTC
j_gene: TRBJ1-1; d_gene: .; abundance: .; v_gene: TRBV2; CDR3aa: CASSLGVLGGNPEAFF; CDR3nt: TGTGCCAGCAGCCTGGGAGTGTTGGGGGGGAACCCTGAAGCTTTCTTT
j_gene: TRBJ2-2; d_gene: .; abundance: .; v_gene: TRBV6-5; CDR3aa: CAIRLGGVGSGELFF; CDR3nt: TGTGCCATCCGATTGGGGGGAGTAGGGTCCGGGGAGCTGTTTTTT
j_gene: TRBJ1-1; d_gene: .; abundance: .; v_gene: TRBV18; CDR3aa: CASSPLSGSNTEAFF; CDR3nt: TGTGCCAGCTCACCACTCTCAGGGTCCAACACTGAAGCTTTCTTT
j_gene: TRBJ1-3; d_gene: TRBD1; abundance: .; v_gene: TRBV10-3; CDR3aa: CAIKNTGTGTPTRSGNTIYF; CDR3nt: TGTGCCATAAAAAATACCGGGACAGGGACCCCCACCCGCTCTGGAAACACCATATATTTT
j_gene: TRBJ2-5; d_gene: TRBD1; abundance: .; v_gene: TRBV2; CDR3aa: CASNEQGGEETQYF; CDR3nt: TGTGCCAGCAATGAACAAGGGGGCGAGGAGACCCAGTACTTC
j_gene: TRBJ1-3; d_gene: TRBD1; abundance: .; v_gene: TRBV5-6; CDR3aa: CASSLFGTGSGNTIYF; CDR3nt: TGTGCCAGCAGCTTGTTCGGGACAGGGTCTGGAAACACCATATATTTT
j_gene: TRBJ1-2; d_gene: .; abundance: .; v_gene: TRBV5-4; CDR3aa: CASNGGSYGYTF; CDR3nt: TGTGCCAGCAACGGGGGGTCTTATGGCTACACCTTC
j_gene: TRBJ1-5; d_gene: TRBD1; abundance: once; v_gene: TRBV15; CDR3aa: CATSGGGLGQSNQPQHF; CDR3nt: TGTGCCACCAGCGGAGGTGGGCTGGGACAGTCCAATCAGCCCCAGCATTTT
j_gene: TRBJ1-3; d_gene: .; abundance: few; v_gene: TRBV28; CDR3aa: CASRGRGSGNTIYF; CDR3nt: TGTGCCAGCCGAGGGAGAGGATCCGGAAACACCATATATTTT
j_gene: TRBJ1-1; d_gene: TRBD1; abundance: .; v_gene: TRBV6-2/TRBV6-3; CDR3aa: CASSEGQGVLTEAFF; CDR3nt: TGTGCCAGCAGTGAGGGACAGGGGGTTCTCACTGAAGCTTTCTTT
j_gene: TRBJ1-2; d_gene: TRBD1; abundance: .; v_gene: TRBV7-3; CDR3aa: CASSSGQGSIGYTF; CDR3nt: TGTGCCAGCAGCTCGGGACAGGGGAGCATTGGCTACACCTTC
j_gene: TRBJ2-7; d_gene: .; abundance: .; v_gene: TRBV7-9; CDR3aa: CASSFLPGAGAYEQYF; CDR3nt: TGTGCCAGCAGCTTCCTCCCAGGGGCCGGGGCCTACGAGCAGTACTTC
j_gene: TRBJ2-2; d_gene: TRBD1; abundance: .; v_gene: TRBV30; CDR3aa: CAWRADRGAGELFF; CDR3nt: TGTGCCTGGAGGGCCGACAGGGGAGCCGGGGAGCTGTTTTTT
j_gene: TRBJ1-3; d_gene: .; abundance: .; v_gene: TRBV18; CDR3aa: CASSPNLGGSGNTIYF; CDR3nt: TGTGCCAGCTCACCTAACTTAGGGGGCTCTGGAAACACCATATATTTT
j_gene: TRBJ1-5; d_gene: .; abundance: .; v_gene: TRBV5-1; CDR3aa: CASSLEGGPLQPQHF; CDR3nt: TGCGCCAGCAGCTTGGAGGGGGGGCCGTTACAGCCCCAGCATTTT
j_gene: TRBJ1-2; d_gene: .; abundance: .; v_gene: TRBV7-2; CDR3aa: CASSLGTTGGYTF; CDR3nt: TGTGCCAGCAGCTTAGGGACAACAGGGGGCTACACCTTC
j_gene: TRBJ2-7; d_gene: TRBD2; abundance: few; v_gene: TRBV11-1; CDR3aa: CASSLTSGDYEQYF; CDR3nt: TGTGCCAGCAGCTTGACTAGCGGGGACTACGAGCAGTACTTC
j_gene: TRBJ1-3; d_gene: TRBD1; abundance: .; v_gene: TRBV7-9; CDR3aa: CASSFRDRVPSSGNTIYF; CDR3nt: TGTGCCAGCAGCTTCCGGGACAGGGTCCCGAGCTCTGGAAACACCATATATTTT
j_gene: TRBJ1-3; d_gene: TRBD1; abundance: .; v_gene: TRBV4-1; CDR3aa: CASSATGQGFGNTIYF; CDR3nt: TGCGCCAGCAGCGCTACAGGACAGGGCTTTGGAAACACCATATATTTT
j_gene: TRBJ1-2; d_gene: TRBD1; abundance: once; v_gene: TRBV6-5; CDR3aa: CASSYSVDRVNGYTF; CDR3nt: TGTGCCAGCAGTTACTCAGTAGACAGGGTCAATGGCTACACCTTC
j_gene: TRBJ1-6; d_gene: .; abundance: .; v_gene: TRBV5-1; CDR3aa: CASSLGDWSSYNSPLHF; CDR3nt: TGCGCCAGCAGCTTGGGGGACTGGAGCTCCTATAATTCACCCCTCCACTTT